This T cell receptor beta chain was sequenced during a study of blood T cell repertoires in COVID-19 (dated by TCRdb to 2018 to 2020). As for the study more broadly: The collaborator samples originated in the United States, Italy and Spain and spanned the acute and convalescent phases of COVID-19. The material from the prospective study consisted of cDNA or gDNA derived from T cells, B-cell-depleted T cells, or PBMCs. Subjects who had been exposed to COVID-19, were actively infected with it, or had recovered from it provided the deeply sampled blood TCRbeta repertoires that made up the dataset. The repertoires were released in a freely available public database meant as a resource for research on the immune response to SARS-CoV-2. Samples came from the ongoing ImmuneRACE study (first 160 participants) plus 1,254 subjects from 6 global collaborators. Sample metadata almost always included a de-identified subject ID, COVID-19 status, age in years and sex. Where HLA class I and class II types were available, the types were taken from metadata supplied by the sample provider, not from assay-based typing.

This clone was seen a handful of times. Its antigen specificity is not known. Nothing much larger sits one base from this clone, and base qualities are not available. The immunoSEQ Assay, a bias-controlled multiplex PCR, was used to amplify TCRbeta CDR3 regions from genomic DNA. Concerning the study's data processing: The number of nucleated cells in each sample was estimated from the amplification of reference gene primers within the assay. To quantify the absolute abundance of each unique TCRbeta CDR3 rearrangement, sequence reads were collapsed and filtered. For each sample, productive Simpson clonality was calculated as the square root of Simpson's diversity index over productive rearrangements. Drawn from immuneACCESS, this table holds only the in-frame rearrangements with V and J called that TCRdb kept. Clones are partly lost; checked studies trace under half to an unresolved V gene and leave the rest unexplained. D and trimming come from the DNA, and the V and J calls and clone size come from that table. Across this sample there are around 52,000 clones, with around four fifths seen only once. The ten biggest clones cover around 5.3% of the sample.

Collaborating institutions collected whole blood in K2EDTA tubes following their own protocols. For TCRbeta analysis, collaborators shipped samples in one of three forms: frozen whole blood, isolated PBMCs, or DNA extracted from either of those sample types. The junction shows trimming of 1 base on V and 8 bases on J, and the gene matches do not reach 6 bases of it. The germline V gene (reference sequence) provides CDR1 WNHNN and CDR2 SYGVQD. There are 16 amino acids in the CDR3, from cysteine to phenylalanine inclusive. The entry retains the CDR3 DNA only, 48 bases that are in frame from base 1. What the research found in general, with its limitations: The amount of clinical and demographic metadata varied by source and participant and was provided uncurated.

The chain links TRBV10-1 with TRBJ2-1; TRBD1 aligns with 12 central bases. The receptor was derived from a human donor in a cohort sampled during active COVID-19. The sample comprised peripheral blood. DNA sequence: TGCGCCAGCAGTGAGTTGGGGACAGGGGGCAGGGATGAGCAGTTCTTC. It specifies CASSELGTGGRDEQFF.